The 5 T cell receptor beta chains listed next were all sequenced from one sample in a study of cytomegalovirus exposure and HLA in healthy donors. The PCR had 60 Vbeta and 13 Jbeta primers. Assay used: immunoSEQ multiplex PCR; TCRdb lists only in-frame clones, some missing. The sample has some 180,000 clones, 79% seen once. The material sequenced was PBMCs. Every receptor here comes from a woman between 25 and 40 years old in good health and CMV-seropositive.

The chain couples TRBV7-8 to TRBJ2-5; D remains ambiguous. V lost 1 base, J lost 2 bases, and 5 bases lay in between. The CDR3 totals 13 residues. Germline assignment: CDR1 SGHVS and CDR2 FQNEAQ. DNA of the CDR3: TGTGCCAGCAGCTTAGTACAGCAAGAGACCCAGTACTTC. Translated: CASSLVQQETQYF.

The V and J genes are TRBV6-1 and TRBJ1-1; 7 nucleotides align to TRBD1. Germline V gene lookup returns CDR1 MNHNS and CDR2 SASEGT. Trimming at V came to 4 bases and at J to 4 bases, leaving 9 bases not matched to a gene. The CDR3 is 15 amino acids. The CDR3 reads CASSVNTNRGTEAFF. For the CDR3, the DNA is TGTGCCAGCAGTGTCAACACAAACAGGGGCACTGAAGCTTTCTTT.

V usage is TRBV5-4 and J usage is TRBJ2-1, with 8 bases fitting TRBD2. Unmatched junction bases numbered 5, after V lost 5 bases and J lost 4 bases. Germline loops: CDR1 SGHNT, CDR2 YYREEE (reference sequence). CDR3 size: 14 residues. CDR3 sequence reads: CASSSGDLYNEQFF. CDR3 in DNA: TGTGCCAGCAGTAGCGGGGATTTGTACAATGAGCAGTTCTTC.

This clone has just a few counts. This chain connects TRBV29-1 to TRBJ2-2; 9 bases align to TRBD2. This CDR3 region has 14 residues. V trimming: 4 bases; J trimming: 7 bases; junction bases outside the gene matches: 7. Germline-derived CDR1 and CDR2 are SQVTM and ANQGSEA. CDR3 amino acids: CSVAGTSWGGELFF. In nucleotides, the CDR3 is TGCAGCGTTGCAGGGACTAGCTGGGGCGGGGAGCTGTTTTTT.

The chain employs TRBV6-1 and TRBJ1-5; D is uncertain. This CDR3 has 14 amino acids. Germline CDR1 and CDR2: MNHNS and SASEGT. V gave up 2 bases and J gave up 7 bases, with 12 bases separating them. The CDR3 spells CASSERPGYQPQHF. The CDR3 DNA reads as TGTGCCAGCAGTGAAAGACCGGGATACCAGCCCCAGCATTTT.